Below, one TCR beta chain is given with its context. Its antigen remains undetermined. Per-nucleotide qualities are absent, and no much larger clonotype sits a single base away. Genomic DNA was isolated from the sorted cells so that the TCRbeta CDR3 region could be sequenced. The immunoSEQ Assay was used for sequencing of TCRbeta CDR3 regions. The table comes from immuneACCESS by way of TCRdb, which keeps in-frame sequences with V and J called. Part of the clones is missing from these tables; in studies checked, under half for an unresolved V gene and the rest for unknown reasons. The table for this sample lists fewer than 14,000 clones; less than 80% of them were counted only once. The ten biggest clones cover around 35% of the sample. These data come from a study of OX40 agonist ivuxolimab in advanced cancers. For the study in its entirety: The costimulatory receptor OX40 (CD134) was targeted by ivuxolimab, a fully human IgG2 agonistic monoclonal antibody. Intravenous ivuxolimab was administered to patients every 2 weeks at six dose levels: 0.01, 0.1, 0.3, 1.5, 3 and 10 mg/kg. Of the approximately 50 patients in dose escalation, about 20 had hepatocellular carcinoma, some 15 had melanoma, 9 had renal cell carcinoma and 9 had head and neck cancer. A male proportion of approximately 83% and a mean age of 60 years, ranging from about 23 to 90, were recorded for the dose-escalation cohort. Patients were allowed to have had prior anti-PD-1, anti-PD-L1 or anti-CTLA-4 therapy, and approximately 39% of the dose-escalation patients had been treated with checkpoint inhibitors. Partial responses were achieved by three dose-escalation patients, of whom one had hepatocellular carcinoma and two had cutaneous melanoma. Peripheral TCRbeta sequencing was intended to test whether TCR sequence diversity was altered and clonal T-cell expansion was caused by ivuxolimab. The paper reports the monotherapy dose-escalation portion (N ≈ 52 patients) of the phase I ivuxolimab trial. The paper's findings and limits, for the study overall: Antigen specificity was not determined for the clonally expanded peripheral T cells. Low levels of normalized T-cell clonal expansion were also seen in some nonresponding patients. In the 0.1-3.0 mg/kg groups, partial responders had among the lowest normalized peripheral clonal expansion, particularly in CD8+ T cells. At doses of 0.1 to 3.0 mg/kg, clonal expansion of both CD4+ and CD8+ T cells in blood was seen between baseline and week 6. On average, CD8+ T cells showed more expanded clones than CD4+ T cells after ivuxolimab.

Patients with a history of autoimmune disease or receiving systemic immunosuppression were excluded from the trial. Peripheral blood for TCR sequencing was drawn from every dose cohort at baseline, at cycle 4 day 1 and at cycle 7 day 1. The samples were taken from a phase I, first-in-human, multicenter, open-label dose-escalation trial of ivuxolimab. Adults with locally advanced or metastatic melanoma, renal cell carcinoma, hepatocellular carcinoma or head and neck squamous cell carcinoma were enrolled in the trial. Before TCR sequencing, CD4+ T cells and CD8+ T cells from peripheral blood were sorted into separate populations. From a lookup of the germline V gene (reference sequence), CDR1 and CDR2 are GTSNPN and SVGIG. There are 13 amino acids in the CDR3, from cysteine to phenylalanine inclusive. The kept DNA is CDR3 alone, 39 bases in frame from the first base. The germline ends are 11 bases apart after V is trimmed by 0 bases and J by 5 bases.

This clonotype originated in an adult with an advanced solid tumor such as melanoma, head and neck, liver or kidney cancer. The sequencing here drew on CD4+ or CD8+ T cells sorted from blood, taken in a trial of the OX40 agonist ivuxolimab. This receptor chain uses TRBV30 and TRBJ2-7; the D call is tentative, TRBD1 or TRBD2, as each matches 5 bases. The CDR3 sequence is CAWSVIGGNEQYF. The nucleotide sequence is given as TGTGCCTGGAGTGTAATTGGGGGAAACGAGCAGTACTTC.